Only a few counts were recorded for the clone carrying this T cell receptor (beta chain). These data come from a study of T cells after yellow fever vaccination. MiXCR was run by TCRdb on the 5' RACE reads, yielding one entry per CDR3 protein. The data show roughly 310,000 distinct CDR3 sequences, 3% to 4.5% seen once. Trimming removed 8 bases at V and 6 bases at J, with 18 bases between. The CDR3 extends over 14 amino acids. The sequence was obtained from a man between 18 and 29 years old who received the YFV17D yellow fever vaccine. This sample comprised PBMCs, obtained on the day of the yellow fever booster vaccination. The rearrangement uses TRBV12-3 or TRBV12-4 and TRBJ2-3; D is possibly TRBD2 (5 bases). CDR3 loop: CASSPGSKGDTQYF. The CDR3, as DNA: TGTGCCAGCTCCCCGGGGTCGAAAGGGGATACGCAGTATTTT.